These T cell receptor beta chains were read from a single sample in a study of blood T cell repertoires in COVID-19. The table came from immunoSEQ multiplex PCR; TCRdb's copy has only in-frame clones and leaves some out. The table records about 200,000 clones, 90% of them present only once. The sequencing sample was made of peripheral blood. The receptor set was obtained from a man aged 50 or older with acute or convalescent COVID-19. Both conserved end residues are part of each CDR3. A D gene is named only where the DNA matches it firmly.

j_call: TRBJ1-6
cdr3_length: 14
d_call: -
v_call: TRBV19
cdr3_aa: CASRIRDTRAPLHF

j_call: TRBJ2-4
cdr3_length: 15
d_call: -
v_call: TRBV2
cdr3_aa: CASSRGQLAKNIQYF

j_call: TRBJ2-1
cdr3_length: 11
d_call: -
v_call: TRBV29-1
cdr3_aa: CSAGRVDEQFF

j_call: TRBJ1-5
cdr3_length: 12
d_call: TRBD1
v_call: TRBV27
cdr3_aa: CASGQGAQPQHF

j_call: TRBJ1-1
cdr3_length: 12
d_call: -
v_call: TRBV28
cdr3_aa: CASSLGGAEAFF

j_call: TRBJ2-1
cdr3_length: 15
d_call: -
v_call: TRBV15
cdr3_aa: CATSTTGSSYNEQFF

j_call: TRBJ1-1
cdr3_length: 13
d_call: -
v_call: TRBV7-2
cdr3_aa: CASSITGSTEAFF

j_call: TRBJ1-1
cdr3_length: 15
d_call: -
v_call: TRBV5-5
cdr3_aa: CASSSLTGANTEAFF

j_call: TRBJ2-4
cdr3_length: 18
d_call: -
v_call: TRBV6-2/TRBV6-3
cdr3_aa: CASSYSVWSTLAKNIQYF

j_call: TRBJ1-5
cdr3_length: 14
d_call: -
v_call: TRBV12-2
cdr3_aa: CASLPGTGYQPQHF

j_call: TRBJ1-1
cdr3_length: 13
d_call: -
v_call: TRBV11-2
cdr3_aa: CASSLIRGTEAFF

j_call: TRBJ2-2
cdr3_length: 16
d_call: TRBD1
v_call: TRBV6-5
cdr3_aa: CASSYRRTGKDGELFF

j_call: TRBJ2-2
cdr3_length: 16
d_call: TRBD1
v_call: TRBV5-1
cdr3_aa: CASKGVGQGATGELFF

j_call: TRBJ1-4
cdr3_length: 16
d_call: -
v_call: TRBV19
cdr3_aa: CASSIGGDSSGEKLFF

j_call: TRBJ2-7
cdr3_length: 15
d_call: TRBD1
v_call: TRBV5-4
cdr3_aa: CASSFGTGSSYEQYF

j_call: TRBJ1-4
cdr3_length: 17
d_call: TRBD1
v_call: TRBV28
cdr3_aa: CASSSYRGGATNEKLFF

j_call: TRBJ1-1
cdr3_length: 17
d_call: -
v_call: TRBV12-5
cdr3_aa: CASGLVEVRGTGTEAFF

j_call: TRBJ2-5
cdr3_length: 15
d_call: TRBD1
v_call: TRBV7-7
cdr3_aa: CASSLTQGRQETQYF

j_call: TRBJ1-4
cdr3_length: 14
d_call: TRBD1
v_call: TRBV27
cdr3_aa: CASSRGQGSEKLFF

j_call: TRBJ2-1
cdr3_length: 15
d_call: TRBD2
v_call: TRBV3-1/TRBV3-2
cdr3_aa: CASSPTSGRVYEQFF

j_call: TRBJ1-5
cdr3_length: 14
d_call: TRBD1
v_call: TRBV7-9
cdr3_aa: CASSGTGVDQPQHF

j_call: TRBJ1-4
cdr3_length: 11
d_call: -
v_call: TRBV20-1
cdr3_aa: CSAPEGEKLFF

j_call: TRBJ2-1
cdr3_length: 15
d_call: TRBD2
v_call: TRBV4-3
cdr3_aa: CASSQPSGGVNEQFF

j_call: TRBJ2-2
cdr3_length: 17
d_call: TRBD2
v_call: TRBV5-4
cdr3_aa: CASSLGTSGGASGELFF

j_call: TRBJ1-1
cdr3_length: 12
d_call: -
v_call: TRBV28
cdr3_aa: CASRTSSGFAFF

j_call: TRBJ2-1
cdr3_length: 14
d_call: -
v_call: TRBV6-2/TRBV6-3
cdr3_aa: CASSYSRVGNEQFF

j_call: TRBJ2-7
cdr3_length: 14
d_call: -
v_call: TRBV29-1
cdr3_aa: CSVAASGSDGVQYF

j_call: TRBJ1-2
cdr3_length: 14
d_call: -
v_call: TRBV19
cdr3_aa: CASSRTQGIYGYTF

j_call: TRBJ1-1
cdr3_length: 14
d_call: -
v_call: TRBV28
cdr3_aa: CASSRGSITFEAFF

j_call: TRBJ1-5
cdr3_length: 13
d_call: -
v_call: TRBV28
cdr3_aa: CASSPARVQPQHF

j_call: TRBJ2-7
cdr3_length: 15
d_call: -
v_call: TRBV21-1
cdr3_aa: CASSKGGTDVYEQYF

j_call: TRBJ1-3
cdr3_length: 19
d_call: -
v_call: TRBV3-1/TRBV3-2
cdr3_aa: CASSQVGGPHLYSGNTIYF

j_call: TRBJ2-7
cdr3_length: 16
d_call: TRBD1
v_call: TRBV27
cdr3_aa: CASSSPTGGHIYEQYF

j_call: TRBJ1-4
cdr3_length: 16
d_call: TRBD1
v_call: TRBV9
cdr3_aa: CASSVLTGGEGEKLFF

j_call: TRBJ2-7
cdr3_length: 14
d_call: TRBD2
v_call: TRBV5-1
cdr3_aa: CASSQLLAGGVEYF

j_call: TRBJ1-6
cdr3_length: 14
d_call: -
v_call: TRBV28
cdr3_aa: CASSLGGYDSPLHF

j_call: TRBJ2-1
cdr3_length: 12
d_call: -
v_call: TRBV7-6
cdr3_aa: CASSLRGGEQFF

j_call: TRBJ1-2
cdr3_length: 18
d_call: TRBD1
v_call: TRBV19
cdr3_aa: CASSGLKGQGALGYGYTF

j_call: TRBJ2-3
cdr3_length: 15
d_call: TRBD2
v_call: TRBV2
cdr3_aa: CASRGLAGAGNTQYF

j_call: TRBJ1-3
cdr3_length: 14
d_call: -
v_call: TRBV5-8
cdr3_aa: CASSSRGPGNTIYF

j_call: TRBJ2-5
cdr3_length: 17
d_call: TRBD2
v_call: TRBV5-1
cdr3_aa: CASSLSGTRGHQETQYF

j_call: TRBJ2-3
cdr3_length: 12
d_call: -
v_call: TRBV5-6
cdr3_aa: CASSLGRDAQYF